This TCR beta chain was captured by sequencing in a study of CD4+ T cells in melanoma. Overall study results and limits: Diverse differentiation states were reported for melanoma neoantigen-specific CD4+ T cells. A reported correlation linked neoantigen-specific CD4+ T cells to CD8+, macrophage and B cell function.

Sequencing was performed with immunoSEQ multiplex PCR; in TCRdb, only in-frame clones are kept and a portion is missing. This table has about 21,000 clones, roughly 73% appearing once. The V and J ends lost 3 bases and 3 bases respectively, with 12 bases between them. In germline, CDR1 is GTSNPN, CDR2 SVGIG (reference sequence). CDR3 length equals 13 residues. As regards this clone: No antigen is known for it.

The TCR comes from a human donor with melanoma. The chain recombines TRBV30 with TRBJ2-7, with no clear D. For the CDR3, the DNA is TGTGCCTGGAGCGCCGGTTTTGTCTACGAGCAGTACTTC. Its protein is CAWSAGFVYEQYF.